The 18 T cell receptor beta chains given below trace back to one sample, sequenced in a study of blood T cell repertoires in COVID-19. Assay: immunoSEQ multiplex PCR; the TCRdb copy retains only in-frame clones and omits some. Of some 250,000 clones in the sample, 80% to 85% were seen once. Specimen: peripheral blood. The receptors derive from a woman aged 60-75 years with active or convalescent COVID-19.

This sequence joins TRBV12-3 or TRBV12-4 and TRBJ2-7; TRBD1 agrees at 8 bases. After removal of 7 bases from V and 0 bases from J, the junction contained 2 bases not matched to a gene. The CDR3 runs to 13 residues. CDR3 nucleotides: TGTGCCAGCAACAGGGGGTTCTCCTACGAGCAGTACTTC. Its translation is CASNRGFSYEQYF.

The chain is built from TRBV5-4 and TRBJ2-5; TRBD1 matches at 8 bases. Germline CDR1 and CDR2: SGHNT and YYREEE (reference sequence). The V gene end was trimmed by 1 base and the J gene end by 5 bases; junction bases not matched to a gene: 4. The CDR3 contains 14 residues. CDR3 in DNA: TGTGCCAGCAGCTTGAAGCAGGGGGCCGAGACCCAGTACTTC. Translated: CASSLKQGAETQYF.

The chain has TRBV7-2 and TRBJ2-1; TRBD2 agrees at 14 bases. CDR1 is SGHTA, CDR2 FQGNSA, per germline. After removal of 5 bases from V and 5 bases from J, the junction contained 5 bases not matched to a gene. The CDR3 loop spans 16 amino acids. The CDR3 spells CASSPRLAGGNNEQFF. CDR3 DNA sequence: TGTGCCAGCAGCCCCCGACTAGCGGGGGGGAACAATGAGCAGTTCTTC.

This clone has a handful of counts. The chain has TRBV14 and TRBJ1-1; a possible D gene is TRBD1 (5 bases). The CDR3 runs 15 residues. Trimming left V 3 bases short and J 7 bases short, with 18 bases between. Germline V gives CDR1 SGHDN, CDR2 FVKESK. CDR3 loop: CASSHYVQGTGEAFF. The CDR3 nucleotides are TGTGCCAGCAGCCATTATGTACAAGGCACAGGTGAAGCTTTCTTT. Using reference TRBV14 and TRBJ1-1 for the parts outside the CDR3, the full variable domain is EAGVTQFPSHSVIEKGQTVTLRCDPISGHDNLYWYRRVMGKEIKFLLHFVKESKQDESGMPNNRFLAERTGGTYSTLKVQPAELEDSGVYFCASSHYVQGTGEAFFGQGTRLTVV.

In this sample, this clone turned up once. Distinct nucleotide sequences in the sample also encode this CDR3. This sequence joins TRBV6-5 and TRBJ2-7; a possible D gene is TRBD1 (6 bases). The CDR3 runs 12 residues. V lost 6 bases and J lost 4, with 10 bases in between. Germline CDR1 and CDR2: MNHEY and SVGAGI. CDR3 loop: CASSLDSYEQYF. CDR3 DNA sequence: TGTGCCAGCAGCCTGGACAGTTACGAGCAGTACTTC.

V gene TRBV10-1 combines with J gene TRBJ2-1; 10 bases are shared with TRBD1. CDR1 WNHNN and CDR2 SYGVQD come from the germline V gene (reference sequence). V lost 2 bases to trimming and J lost 9 bases; unmatched junction nucleotides: 4. The CDR3 spans 14 residues. The CDR3 reads CASSEDRGRGEQFF. The CDR3 bases are TGCGCCAGCAGTGAGGACAGGGGGCGGGGTGAGCAGTTCTTC.

This chain links TRBV19 with TRBJ2-6; possible D gene TRBD1, 6 bases. V gave up 8 bases and J gave up 0 bases, with 11 bases separating them. The CDR3 runs 15 residues. Germline V lookup: CDR1 LNHDA, CDR2 SQIVND (reference sequence). CDR3 amino acids: CASADRSSGANVLTF. In nucleotides, the CDR3 is TGTGCCAGTGCTGACAGGTCCTCTGGGGCCAACGTCCTGACTTTC.

The rearrangement joins TRBV10-2 to TRBJ2-5; possible D gene TRBD2, 7 bases. Germline-derived CDR1 and CDR2 are WSHSY and SAAADI. The CDR3 is 13 amino acids. With 0 bases removed from V and 7 bases from J, the gap between germline ends came to 9 bases. CDR3 protein: CASSESRGGTQYF. The CDR3 DNA is TGCGCCAGCAGTGAGTCAAGGGGGGGGACCCAGTACTTC.

The chain carries TRBV7-9 and TRBJ2-3; the D gene is possibly TRBD1 (6 bases). This CDR3 has 11 residues. CDR1 is SEHNR and CDR2 is FQNEAQ in the germline V gene (reference sequence). The germline V and J ends were trimmed by 8 bases and 6 bases, with 9 bases remaining between them. CDR3 amino acids: CASHGGDTQYF. The CDR3 DNA follows: TGTGCCAGCCATGGGGGCGATACGCAGTATTTT.

On this clone: One junction end does not reproduce the germline sequence, and a read error may be involved. This sample also contains other DNA sequences that code for the same CDR3. This chain connects TRBV7-6 to TRBJ2-5; 12 bases fit TRBD2. The length of the CDR3 is 14 residues. CDR1 and CDR2 (germline): SGHVS, FNYEAQ. The DNA of the CDR3 is TGTGCCAGCAGCCTAGCGGGGGGGAGAGAGACCCAGTACTTC. Its translation: CASSLAGGRETQYF.

The V call is TRBV3-1 (or the pseudogene TRBV3-2), the J call TRBJ2-7; 7 bases fit TRBD2. Trimming at V came to 1 base and at J to 4 bases, leaving 7 bases not matched to a gene. The V gene's germline CDR1 is LGHDT and CDR2 YNNKEL (reference sequence). The CDR3 is 15 residues long. The CDR3 nucleotides are TGTGCCAGCAGCCAAGGAAGACTAGCTGGATACGAGCAGTACTTC. Translated, it gives CASSQGRLAGYEQYF.

V and J are TRBV5-1 and TRBJ1-1, with D maybe TRBD1 (6 bases). The germline CDR1 and CDR2 sequences are SGHRS and YFSETQ. V shed 4 bases and J shed 4 bases, with 11 bases lying between them. The CDR3 spans 13 residues. CDR3 sequence reads: CASSVRGGTEAFF. The DNA for the CDR3 is TGCGCCAGCAGCGTTAGGGGGGGCACTGAAGCTTTCTTT.

The gene calls are TRBV20-1 and TRBJ2-3, with 7 positions matching TRBD2. Trimming removed 3 bases from V and 2 bases from J; junction bases left unmatched: 8. The CDR3 consists of 15 residues. CDR1 and CDR2 (germline): DFQATT, SNEGSKA (reference sequence). This chain's CDR3 is CSASSASGYTDTQYF. The DNA for the CDR3 is TGCAGTGCTAGTTCGGCTAGCGGATACACAGATACGCAGTATTTT.

This chain uses TRBV21-1 with TRBJ1-5; whether TRBD1, the table's D call, matches the DNA was not checked. TRBV21-1 represents a pseudogene. CDR3 size: 16 residues. The chain's CDR3 is CASSSGGTGGNQPQHF. CDR3 DNA sequence: TGTGCCAGCAGCTCAGGGGGGACAGGGGGCAATCAGCCCCAGCATTTT.

Comment on this clone: The sample holds other DNA sequences that translate to the same CDR3. V gene TRBV6-5 combines with J gene TRBJ1-1; no definite D call. The CDR3 contains 14 residues. Germline loops: CDR1 MNHEY, CDR2 SVGAGI. The V end lost 2 bases, the J end lost 0 bases, and 7 bases lay between the germline ends. CDR3 nucleotide sequence: TGTGCCAGCAGTTACGGAGGGCTGAACACTGAAGCTTTCTTT. This translates into CASSYGGLNTEAFF.

The rearrangement uses TRBV5-8 and TRBJ2-3, with 11 bases identical to TRBD2. Germline V gene data show CDR1 as SGHTS and CDR2 as YDEGEE. Unmatched junction bases numbered 12, after V lost 0 bases and J lost 6 bases. The CDR3 runs to 18 residues. The CDR3 region has the DNA TGTGCCAGCAGCTTGGAAGGACTAGCGGGTGCCCGAGGGGATACGCAGTATTTT. Encoded protein: CASSLEGLAGARGDTQYF. The whole variable domain, filled in from reference TRBV5-8 and TRBJ2-3, reads EAGVTQSPTHLIKTRGQQATLRCSPISGHTSVYWYQQALGLGLQFLLWYDEGEERNRGNFPPRFSGRQFPNYSSELNVNALELEDSALYLCASSLEGLAGARGDTQYFGPGTRLTVL.

On this clone: Other DNA sequences within the sample encode an identical CDR3. The V gene is TRBV5-6, the J gene TRBJ2-7; no reliable D call. V lost 2 bases to trimming and J lost 4 bases, with 4 bases between them. CDR1 is SGHDT and CDR2 is YYEEEE in the germline V gene. This CDR3 comprises 11 residues. The CDR3 is CASSFLYEQYF. The CDR3 DNA follows: TGTGCCAGCAGCTTCTTATACGAGCAGTACTTC.

The sample holds many counts of this clone. V usage is TRBV7-9 and J usage is TRBJ2-2, with a possible D match to TRBD1 (6 bases). The V end was cut by 1 base, the J end by 3 bases, with 6 bases between. The germline gives CDR1 SEHNR, CDR2 FQNEAQ (reference sequence). This CDR3 has 14 amino acids. CDR3 protein: CASSLDRDTGELFF. The CDR3 nucleotides read TGTGCCAGCAGCTTAGACAGGGACACCGGGGAGCTGTTTTTT.